A selection of T cell receptor beta chains follows, all from one sample in a study of beta chain features in type 1 diabetes. The protocol was immunoSEQ multiplex PCR, while the TCRdb copy is restricted to in-frame clones and leaves out a portion. The profile shows fewer than 150,000 clones, 6.9% of them singletons. The material sequenced was central memory CD4+ T cells from blood. The receptors were sampled from a woman in her twenties or thirties in good health. Each CDR3 is given with its conserved first and last residue. A D gene is named only where the DNA matches it firmly. Size is stated for part of the rows, as once, few or many counts, or as a class when the clone is expanded.

.,.,TRBJ1-1,TRBV5-1,TGCGCCAGCAGCTTGGTCACCTCGGGGATGAACACTGAAGCTTTCTTT,CASSLVTSGMNTEAFF
.,.,TRBJ2-1,TRBV9,TGTGCCAGCAGCCCAAGCCCGCGACAGTACAATGAGCAGTTCTTC,CASSPSPRQYNEQFF
once,TRBD1,TRBJ2-1,TRBV18,TGTGCCAGCTCACAGAACAGGGGGCTCCCCAGTGAGCAGTTCTTC,CASSQNRGLPSEQFF
few,TRBD1,TRBJ2-3,TRBV28,TGTGCCAGCAGTTTTTGGCCTGACAGGGCTCGCACAGATACGCAGTATTTT,CASSFWPDRARTDTQYF
few,TRBD1,TRBJ2-5,TRBV5-5,TGTGCCAGCAGCGGCAGGACAGGGGCTCAAGAGACCCAGTACTTC,CASSGRTGAQETQYF
few,TRBD2,TRBJ2-1,TRBV11-3,TGTGCCAGCAGCGTGGGACTAGCGGGAGCTGTAGATGAGCAGTTCTTC,CASSVGLAGAVDEQFF
few,TRBD1,TRBJ2-7,TRBV29-1,TGCAGCGTTGCGGGGGACAGGGGCTCCTACGAGCAGTACTTC,CSVAGDRGSYEQYF
few,TRBD2,TRBJ2-3,TRBV30,TGTGCCCCGGGACTAGCGGACCCGACAGATACGCAGTATTTT,CAPGLADPTDTQYF
many,.,TRBJ1-2,TRBV19,TGTGCCAGTAGACGGTCCTCCTATGGCTACACCTTC,CASRRSSYGYTF
few,.,TRBJ2-1,TRBV7-2,TGTGCCAGCAGCTTAACTCCGGGACATTACAATGAGCAGTTCTTC,CASSLTPGHYNEQFF
.,.,TRBJ2-2,TRBV5-1,TGCGCCAGCAGCTTGGGAGCGGCGATAAACACCGGGGAGCTGTTTTTT,CASSLGAAINTGELFF
few,.,TRBJ2-1,TRBV30,TGTGCCTGGAGACCAACCCTCATAGCGTTCTCCTACAATGAGCAGTTCTTC,CAWRPTLIAFSYNEQFF
.,TRBD1,TRBJ2-3,TRBV5-1,TGCGCCAGCAGCCTGACAGGGAACGGATACACAGATACGCAGTATTTT,CASSLTGNGYTDTQYF
.,.,TRBJ2-3,TRBV7-2,TGTGCCAGCAGCTTAGGCGGTCTAGCCTTAGATACGCAGTATTTT,CASSLGGLALDTQYF
few,.,TRBJ2-3,TRBV27,TGTGCCAGCAGTTTATCGATTGCCGGGAGTGGAAAAGATACGCAGTATTTT,CASSLSIAGSGKDTQYF
.,.,TRBJ2-1,TRBV5-1,TGCGCCAGCAGCACACAGGTAAACAATGAGCAGTTCTTC,CASSTQVNNEQFF
.,.,TRBJ2-1,TRBV4-3,TGCGCCAGCAGCCAAAGGAGGGGCGACTCCTACAATGAGCAGTTCTTC,CASSQRRGDSYNEQFF
.,.,TRBJ2-7,TRBV5-1,TGCGCCAGCAGCTTGTTTGTAGGCGGAGACGAGCAGTACTTC,CASSLFVGGDEQYF
.,.,TRBJ2-7,TRBV16,TGTGCCAGCAGCCCCCTTTTACAGGGAGTGGACGAGCAGTACTTC,CASSPLLQGVDEQYF
.,TRBD2,TRBJ2-5,TRBV5-1,TGCGCCAGCAGCCGCACTAGCGGGGAACGACAAGAGACCCAGTACTTC,CASSRTSGERQETQYF
.,TRBD1,TRBJ2-7,TRBV5-1,TGCGCCAGCAAAACCGACAGGGCCGAGCAGTACTTC,CASKTDRAEQYF
few,TRBD1,TRBJ1-2,TRBV19,TGTGCCAGTAGGGAGCCGGGACAGTTCTTCAAGGACTATGGCTACACCTTC,CASREPGQFFKDYGYTF
few,TRBD1,TRBJ2-7,TRBV7-2,TGTGCCAGCAGCCCCTCGACAGGGTACAGTGGCGAGCAGTACTTC,CASSPSTGYSGEQYF
.,.,TRBJ2-5,TRBV6-6,TGTGCCAGCAGTTACTCGTTCTCCCTCCAAGAGACCCAGTACTTC,CASSYSFSLQETQYF
.,.,TRBJ2-3,TRBV5-6,TGTGCCAGCAGTAAACTAGCCCGAAGCACAGATACGCAGTATTTT,CASSKLARSTDTQYF
few,.,TRBJ1-1,TRBV30,TGTGCCTGGAGGGAGGGCCTAAACACTGAAGCTTTCTTT,CAWREGLNTEAFF
few,TRBD1,TRBJ2-1,TRBV9,TGTGCCAGCAGCCTTACAGGGGGCGCCAATAGTGAGCAGTTCTTC,CASSLTGGANSEQFF
.,.,TRBJ1-1,TRBV14,TGTGCCAGCAGCCAAGCCCGAGGGGGTTCCACTGAAGCTTTCTTT,CASSQARGGSTEAFF
.,TRBD1,TRBJ1-1,TRBV7-2,TGTGCCAGCAGCGGCAGGGGGCGAACGACTGAAGCTTTCTTT,CASSGRGRTTEAFF
few,TRBD2,TRBJ2-2,TRBV7-2,TGTGCCAGCAGGGGTGCTAGCGGGAGTGCCGGGGAGCTGTTTTTT,CASRGASGSAGELFF
.,TRBD1,TRBJ2-5,TRBV28,TGTGCCAGCAGTTCAGGACAGGTTCGGGGGACCCAGTACTTC,CASSSGQVRGTQYF
many,.,TRBJ2-7,TRBV7-2,TGTGCCAGCAGCTTAATGAGCACAGACTACGAGCAGTACTTC,CASSLMSTDYEQYF
few,.,TRBJ2-5,TRBV27,TGTGCCAGCAGTTTCGGGGCTAGCGTAGAGACCCAGTACTTC,CASSFGASVETQYF
few,.,TRBJ1-1,TRBV28,TGTGCCAGCAGTTCACAGGGCCCCTATGAAGCTTTCTTT,CASSSQGPYEAFF
few,TRBD1,TRBJ2-4,TRBV6-6,TGTGCCAGCAGAAAAACAGGGGGTCTAAAAAACATTCAGTACTTC,CASRKTGGLKNIQYF
.,TRBD2,TRBJ2-1,TRBV7-3,TGTGCCAGCAGCTCCCGACTAGCGGAATACAATGAGCAGTTCTTC,CASSSRLAEYNEQFF
many,.,TRBJ2-3,TRBV30,TGTGCCTGGACCAGTGGGGGCAGCACAGATACGCAGTATTTT,CAWTSGGSTDTQYF
few,TRBD1,TRBJ1-5,TRBV7-2,TGTGCCAGCAGCTTATACGTCGGACAGGGGGGACAGCCCCAGCATTTT,CASSLYVGQGGQPQHF
few,.,TRBJ2-2,TRBV7-2,TGTGCCAGCAGCTTAGGACTTCAGAACACCGGGGAGCTGTTTTTT,CASSLGLQNTGELFF
many,.,TRBJ2-5,TRBV14,TGTGCCAGCAGCCCAACAGGGAGAGAGACCCAGTACTTC,CASSPTGRETQYF
.,.,TRBJ1-1,TRBV11-2,TGTGCCAGCAGCTTAGGGCAGGGGAGGAACACTGAAGCTTTCTTT,CASSLGQGRNTEAFF
few,.,TRBJ2-7,TRBV7-6,TGTGCCAGCAGCCGCCGACAGGTACCCTTCTCCTACGAGCAGTACTTC,CASSRRQVPFSYEQYF